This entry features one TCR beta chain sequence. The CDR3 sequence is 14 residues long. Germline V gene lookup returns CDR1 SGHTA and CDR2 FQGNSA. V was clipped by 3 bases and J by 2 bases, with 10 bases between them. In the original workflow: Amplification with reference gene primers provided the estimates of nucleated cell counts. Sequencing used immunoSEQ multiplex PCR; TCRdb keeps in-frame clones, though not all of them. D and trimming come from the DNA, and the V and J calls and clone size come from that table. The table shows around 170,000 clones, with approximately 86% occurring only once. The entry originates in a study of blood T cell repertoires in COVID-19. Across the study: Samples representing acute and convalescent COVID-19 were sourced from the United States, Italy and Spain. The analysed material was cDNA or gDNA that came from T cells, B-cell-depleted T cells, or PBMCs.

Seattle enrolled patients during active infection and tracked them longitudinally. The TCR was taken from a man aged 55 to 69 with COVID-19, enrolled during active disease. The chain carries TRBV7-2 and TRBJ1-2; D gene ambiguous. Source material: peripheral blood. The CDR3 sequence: CASSLVARNYGYTF. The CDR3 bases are TGTGCCAGCAGCTTGGTTGCTCGGAACTATGGCTACACCTTC.